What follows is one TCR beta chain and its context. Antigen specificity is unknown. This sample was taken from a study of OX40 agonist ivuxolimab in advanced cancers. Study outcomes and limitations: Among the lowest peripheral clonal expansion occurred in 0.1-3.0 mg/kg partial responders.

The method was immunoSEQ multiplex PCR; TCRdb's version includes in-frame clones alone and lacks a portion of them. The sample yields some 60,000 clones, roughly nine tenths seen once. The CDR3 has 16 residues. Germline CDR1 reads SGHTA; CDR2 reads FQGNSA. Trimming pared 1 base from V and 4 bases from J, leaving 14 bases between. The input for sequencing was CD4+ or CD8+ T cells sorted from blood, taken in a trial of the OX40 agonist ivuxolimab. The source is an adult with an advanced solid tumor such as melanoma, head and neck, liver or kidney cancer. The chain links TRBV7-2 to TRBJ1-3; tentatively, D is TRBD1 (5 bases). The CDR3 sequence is CASSLVGGAGGNTIYF. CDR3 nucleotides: TGTGCCAGCAGCTTAGTCGGAGGGGCGGGGGGAAACACCATATATTTT.